This is a list of T cell receptor beta chains from one sample in a study of control samples from healthy donors and cancer patients. Clones were sequenced by immunoSEQ multiplex PCR, and TCRdb holds only the in-frame ones, with some missing. The repertoire holds 95,000 to 150,000 clones, with around 87% as singletons. Specimen: blood. These receptors were collected from a middle-aged man in good health. CDR3s include the opening cysteine and the closing phenylalanine or tryptophan. D genes are given only for firm matches. Where a row states a size, it is once, few, many or the class of an expanded clone; other rows omit it.

cdr3_length,j_call,d_call,clone_size,v_call,cdr3_nt,cdr3_aa
12,TRBJ1-3,NA,NA,TRBV2,TGTGCCACCTCATACTCTGGAAACACCATATATTTT,CATSYSGNTIYF
16,TRBJ1-5,NA,NA,TRBV5-1,TGCGCCAGCAGCTTGTCCCCAGGGAATAGCAATCAGCCCCAGCATTTT,CASSLSPGNSNQPQHF
17,TRBJ2-1,TRBD2,NA,TRBV7-8,TGTGCCAGCAGCTTCTCCCCGCCGGGACTATCTTACAATGAGCAGTTCTTC,CASSFSPPGLSYNEQFF
13,TRBJ1-1,NA,NA,TRBV6-5,TGTGCCAGCAGGGATGCCCCCAACACTGAAGCTTTCTTT,CASRDAPNTEAFF
14,TRBJ2-7,TRBD1,NA,TRBV4-3,TGCGCCAGCAGCCCTGGGAAATTACAGGGGGCACAGTACTTC,CASSPGKLQGAQYF
13,TRBJ2-5,NA,NA,TRBV6-2/TRBV6-3,TGTGCCAGCAGTTATGGGTTCCGGGGGACCCAGTACTTC,CASSYGFRGTQYF
15,TRBJ1-3,NA,once,TRBV6-5,TGTGCCAGCAGTTACTCGCCAGGGAGCGAAAACACCATATATTTT,CASSYSPGSENTIYF
13,TRBJ2-3,NA,NA,TRBV29-1,TGCAGCGAGCTCGGACAGTACACAGATACGCAGTATTTT,CSELGQYTDTQYF
13,TRBJ1-2,NA,few,TRBV29-1,TGCAGCGTGTATCTTGGGGGGGGAGGTGGCTACACCTTC,CSVYLGGGGGYTF
14,TRBJ2-3,NA,NA,TRBV4-1,TGCGCCAGCAGCCAAGTAAGAGGCACAGATACGCAGTATTTT,CASSQVRGTDTQYF
16,TRBJ2-2,NA,NA,TRBV5-1,TGCGCCAGCAGCTCGGTCTTTGGGGCCGCCGGCGGGGAGCTGTTTTTT,CASSSVFGAAGGELFF
17,TRBJ2-6,TRBD1,NA,TRBV6-6,TGTGCCAGCAGTCCGGGACAGGTCTACTCTGGGGCCAACGTCCTGACTTTC,CASSPGQVYSGANVLTF
12,TRBJ1-2,NA,NA,TRBV19,TGTGCCAGTAGATGGACCTTAGGGGGCTACACCTTC,CASRWTLGGYTF
13,TRBJ1-2,NA,NA,TRBV29-1,TGCAGCGTTGGGGCAGGGGAGGTCTATGGCTACACCTTC,CSVGAGEVYGYTF
17,TRBJ1-5,NA,NA,TRBV19,TGTGCCAGTAGTGAGGACAGCGGCGGCGACGGCAATCAGCCCCAGCATTTT,CASSEDSGGDGNQPQHF
15,TRBJ2-5,TRBD1,NA,TRBV6-1,TGTGCCAGCAGTGACCCGGGACAGGGGCGAGCGACCCAGTACTTC,CASSDPGQGRATQYF
15,TRBJ2-5,TRBD2,NA,TRBV4-1,TGCGCCAGCAGCCAAGGACTAGCGGATCAAGAGACCCAGTACTTC,CASSQGLADQETQYF
16,TRBJ2-7,NA,NA,TRBV10-1,TGCGCCAGCAGTGCCACATTCCCGGAGGGGCGGGACGAGCAGTACTTC,CASSATFPEGRDEQYF
19,TRBJ1-5,NA,NA,TRBV3-1/TRBV3-2,TGTGCCAGCAGCCAAGTCGCCCCTACGGCTGGGGGGAGCAATCAGCCCCAGCATTTT,CASSQVAPTAGGSNQPQHF
14,TRBJ1-5,NA,NA,TRBV5-6,TGTGCCAGCAGCTTGCTACAGGGTGGCCAGCCCCAGCATTTT,CASSLLQGGQPQHF